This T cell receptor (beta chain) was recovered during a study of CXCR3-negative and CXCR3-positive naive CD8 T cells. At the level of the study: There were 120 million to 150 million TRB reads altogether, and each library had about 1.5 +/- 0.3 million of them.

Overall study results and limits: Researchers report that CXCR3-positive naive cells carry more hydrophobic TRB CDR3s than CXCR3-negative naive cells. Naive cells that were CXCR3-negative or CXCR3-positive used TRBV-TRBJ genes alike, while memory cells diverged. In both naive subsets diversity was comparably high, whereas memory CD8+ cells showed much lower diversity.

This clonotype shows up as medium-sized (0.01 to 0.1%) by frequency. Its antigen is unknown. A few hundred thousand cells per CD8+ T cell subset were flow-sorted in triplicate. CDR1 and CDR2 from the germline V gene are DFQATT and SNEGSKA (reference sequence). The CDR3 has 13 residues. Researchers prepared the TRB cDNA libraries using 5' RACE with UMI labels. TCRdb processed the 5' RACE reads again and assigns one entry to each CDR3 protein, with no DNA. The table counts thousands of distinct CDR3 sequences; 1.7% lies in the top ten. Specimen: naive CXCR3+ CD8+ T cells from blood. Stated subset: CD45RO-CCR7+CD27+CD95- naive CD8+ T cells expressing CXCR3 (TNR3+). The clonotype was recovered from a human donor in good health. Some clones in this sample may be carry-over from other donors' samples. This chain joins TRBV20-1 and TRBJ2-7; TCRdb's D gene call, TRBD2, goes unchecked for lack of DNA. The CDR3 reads CSASASGRDEQYF.